These 7 T cell receptor beta chains were all obtained from the same sample, sequenced in a study of T cells in Graves' hyperthyroidism and ophthalmopathy. There were TCR beta CDR3 regions amplified from RNA transcripts. First-round RT-PCR with HTBI primers amplified the TCR CDR3 region. TCRdb re-called the multiplex PCR reads through MiXCR, storing one row per CDR3 protein. The table lists some 300,000 distinct CDR3 sequences, roughly an eighth of them singletons. Source material: blood. The receptors come from a woman in her 40s with Graves' hyperthyroidism.

CDR3 bases: TGTGCCAGCAGCTTAGTTGGGGGATTGAGCACTGAAGCTTTCTTT. Encoded protein: CASSLVGGLSTEAFF. V and J are TRBV7-9 and TRBJ1-1, with D perhaps matching TRBD1 (5 bases). The germline V gene has CDR1 SEHNR and CDR2 FQNEAQ (reference sequence). V was shortened by 1 base and J by 4 bases, with 13 bases between the two germline ends. This CDR3 spans 15 amino acids.

This clonotype was found many times. The V call is TRBV28, the J call TRBJ1-2; a weak D match, TRBD1 (6 bases). Between the trimmed V and J ends, which lost 6 bases and 8 bases, there was a span of 16 bases. Germline V gene lookup returns CDR1 MDHEN and CDR2 SYDVKM. The length of the CDR3 is 13 residues. CDR3 in DNA: TGTGCCAGCAGCTCAGGGGTGAAGGGAGGCTACACCTTC. The encoded protein is CASSSGVKGGYTF.

This clonotype has only a few counts. V and J are TRBV24-1 and TRBJ1-1, with D tentatively TRBD1 (5 bases). Trimming pared 3 bases from V and 11 bases from J, leaving 15 bases between. Looked up from germline, CDR1 is KGHDR and CDR2 is SFDVKD. The CDR3 loop spans 13 amino acids. The DNA of the CDR3 is TGTGCCACCAGTGATGGCAGGGCTTCGATGGCTTTCTTT. Translation: CATSDGRASMAFF.

Ten or more counts support this clonotype. The chain uses TRBV29-1 and TRBJ2-3; TRBD1 matches at 10 bases. Trimming cost V 7 bases and J 6 bases; bases outside gene matches: 10. CDR1 is SQVTM and CDR2 is ANQGSEA in the germline V gene. The CDR3 runs 14 residues. In DNA, the CDR3 is TGCAGCGGAGGTGACAGGGGGCGCTGGGATACGCAGTATTTT. Translated: CSGGDRGRWDTQYF.

This clonotype occurred many times. The chain combines TRBV7-2 with TRBJ2-7, with 13 bases identical to TRBD2. The CDR3 has 16 residues. The germline CDR1 and CDR2 sequences are SGHTA and FQGNSA. The trim removed 1 base at V and 3 bases at J, leaving 3 bases unmatched. The chain's CDR3 is CASSLGLAGGGYEQYF. The CDR3 DNA sequence: TGTGCCAGCAGCTTAGGACTAGCGGGAGGCGGCTACGAGCAGTACTTC.

Worth noting for this clonotype: This may stem from a read error, because a much larger clone lies one nucleotide away. V and J are TRBV20-1 and TRBJ1-6; no clear D. This CDR3 has 13 residues. V was pared by 6 bases and J by 5 bases, with 11 bases between. CDR1 and CDR2 (germline): DFQATT, SNEGSKA (reference sequence). CDR3 residues: CSARPGDNSPLHF. CDR3 bases: TGCAGTGCAAGACCTGGAGATAATTCACCCCTCCACTTT.

This clonotype was observed at least ten times. This rearrangement joins TRBV28 to TRBJ1-3; TRBD1 matches 7 bases. V gave up 5 bases and J gave up 5 bases; unmatched junction bases: 6. The CDR3 consists of 14 residues. The germline V gene encodes CDR1 MDHEN and CDR2 SYDVKM. In nucleotides, the CDR3 is TGTGCCAGCAGTCCCATGGGACAGCGAAACACCATATATTTT. Protein sequence: CASSPMGQRNTIYF.